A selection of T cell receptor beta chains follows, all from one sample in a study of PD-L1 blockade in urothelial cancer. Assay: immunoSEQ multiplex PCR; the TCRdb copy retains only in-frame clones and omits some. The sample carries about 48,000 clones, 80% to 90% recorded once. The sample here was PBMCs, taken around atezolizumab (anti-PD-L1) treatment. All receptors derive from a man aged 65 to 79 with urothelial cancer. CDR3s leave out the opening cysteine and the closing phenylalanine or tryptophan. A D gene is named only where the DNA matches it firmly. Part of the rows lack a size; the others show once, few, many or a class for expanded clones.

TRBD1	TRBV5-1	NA	ASSHLGTGPTYEQY
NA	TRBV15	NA	ATSRDPEGETQY
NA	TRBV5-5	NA	ASSLYLPGDTEAF
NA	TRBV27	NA	ASSLQITGLATGELF
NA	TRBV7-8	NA	ASSLAGDRDEQY
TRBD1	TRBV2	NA	ASSERQGGVYGYT
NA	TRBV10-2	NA	ASSSQGNQPQH
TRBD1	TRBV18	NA	ASSPLPPQGTLTEAF
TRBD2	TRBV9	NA	ASSPRTQREGNEQF
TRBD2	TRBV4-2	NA	ASSPGLAGGEQY
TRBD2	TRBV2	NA	ASSPGLAGTVEQF
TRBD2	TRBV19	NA	ASRVAGDWETQY
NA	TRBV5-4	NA	ASSLVGSLFNEQF
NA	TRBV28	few	ASSLAAAVYNEQF
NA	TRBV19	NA	ASSIKLDEQF
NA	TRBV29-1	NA	SVGGETEAF
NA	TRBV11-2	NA	ASSLDGGVDTQY